This TCR beta chain was profiled in a study of blood T cell repertoires in COVID-19. As handled by the study authors: Amplification of reference gene primers was used by the study to estimate nucleated cell counts. Sequenced by immunoSEQ multiplex PCR; TCRdb stores in-frame clones only, minus some. The V and J calls and clone size are taken from that table; D and trimming were inferred from the DNA. The sample includes fewer than 80,000 clones, 80% to 95% of them seen just once. CDR3 length: 14 residues. The germline CDR1 and CDR2 sequences are LGHDT and YNNKEL (reference sequence). Between the trimmed V and J ends, which lost 1 base and 6 bases, there was a span of 12 bases.

The sequence came from a human donor in a cohort sampled during active COVID-19. The chain employs TRBV3-1 (or the pseudogene TRBV3-2) and TRBJ1-1, with D perhaps TRBD1 (5 bases). Specimen: peripheral blood. The CDR3 here is CASSQGGWGAEAFF. For the CDR3, the DNA is TGTGCCAGCAGCCAAGGCGGGTGGGGGGCTGAAGCTTTCTTT.